The clone carrying this T cell receptor (beta chain) is a singleton in its sample. Its antigen is undetermined. This sample is part of a study of CD8+CD57+ T cells in acquired aplastic anemia. As for the study in general: DNA recovered from sorted CD4+ and CD8+ cells had a mean of approximately 3.2 ug. The study's findings and limits: Patients and controls were found to share twenty-nine CD8+ CDR3 sequences. Patients versus controls showed no significant CD8+ Simpson's diversity difference.

Patients sequenced had flow cytometry evidence of CD8+CD57+ cell expansion. Patients had not yet gotten any therapy when their blood was taken for sampling. In germline, CDR1 is LNHDA, CDR2 SQIVND (reference sequence). The CDR3 spans 16 residues. Trimming took off 5 bases at V and 5 bases at J, with 19 bases between the two ends. Profiling that covered TCR beta VDJ and CDR3 relied on genomic DNA as its template. TCRdb analysed the reads with MiXCR anew, one entry per CDR3 protein. The sample has some 160,000 distinct CDR3 sequences; around 48% are singletons. Sample: sorted CD4+, CD8+, or CD8+CD57+ T cells (not recorded which) from PBMCs. The receptor was isolated from a human donor with aplastic anemia. The chain employs TRBV19 and TRBJ1-5; D perhaps matches TRBD1 (5 bases). CDR3 sequence: CASSVYRQFWDQPQHF. The CDR3 nucleotides are TGTGCCAGTAGTGTATACCGACAGTTTTGGGATCAGCCCCAGCATTTT.